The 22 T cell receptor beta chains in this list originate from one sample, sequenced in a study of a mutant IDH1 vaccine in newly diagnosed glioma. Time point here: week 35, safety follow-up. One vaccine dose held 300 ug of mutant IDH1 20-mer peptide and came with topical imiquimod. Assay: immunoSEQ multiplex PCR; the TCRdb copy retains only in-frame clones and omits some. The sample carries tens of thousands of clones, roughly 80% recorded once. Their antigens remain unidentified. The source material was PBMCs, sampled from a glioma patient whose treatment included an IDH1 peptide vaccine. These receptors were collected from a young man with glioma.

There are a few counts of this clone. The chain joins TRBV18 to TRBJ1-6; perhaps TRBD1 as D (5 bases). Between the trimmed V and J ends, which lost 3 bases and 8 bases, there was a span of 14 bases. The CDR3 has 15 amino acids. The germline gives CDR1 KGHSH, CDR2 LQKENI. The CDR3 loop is CASSPLGWGDSPLHF. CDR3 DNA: TGTGCCAGCTCACCCCTGGGCTGGGGGGATTCACCCCTCCACTTT.

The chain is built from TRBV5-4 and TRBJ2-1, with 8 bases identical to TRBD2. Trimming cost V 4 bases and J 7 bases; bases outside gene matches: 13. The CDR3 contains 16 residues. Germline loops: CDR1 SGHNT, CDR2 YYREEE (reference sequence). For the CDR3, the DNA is TGTGCCAGCAGCCATGTGGGGTTTAGCGGGGCAAATGAGCAGTTCTTC. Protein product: CASSHVGFSGANEQFF.

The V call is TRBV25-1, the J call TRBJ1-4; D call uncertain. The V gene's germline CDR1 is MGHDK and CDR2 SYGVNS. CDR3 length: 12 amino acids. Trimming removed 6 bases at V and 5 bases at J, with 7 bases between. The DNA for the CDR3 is TGTGCCAGCAGAGCTAAAAATGAAAAACTGTTTTTT. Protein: CASRAKNEKLFF.

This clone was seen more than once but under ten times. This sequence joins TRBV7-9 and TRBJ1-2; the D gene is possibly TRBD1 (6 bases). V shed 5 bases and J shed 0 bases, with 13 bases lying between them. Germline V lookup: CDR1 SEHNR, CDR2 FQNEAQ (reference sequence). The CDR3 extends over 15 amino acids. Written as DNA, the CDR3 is TGTGCCAGCAGCACAGCAGGGGCCCCTAACTATGGCTACACCTTC. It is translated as CASSTAGAPNYGYTF.

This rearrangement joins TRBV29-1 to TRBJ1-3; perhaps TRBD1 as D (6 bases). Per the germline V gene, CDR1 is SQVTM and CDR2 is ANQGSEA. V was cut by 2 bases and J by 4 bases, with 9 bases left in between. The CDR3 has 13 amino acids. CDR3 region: CSVERGTGNTIYF. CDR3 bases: TGCAGCGTTGAAAGGGGGACGGGAAACACCATATATTTT.

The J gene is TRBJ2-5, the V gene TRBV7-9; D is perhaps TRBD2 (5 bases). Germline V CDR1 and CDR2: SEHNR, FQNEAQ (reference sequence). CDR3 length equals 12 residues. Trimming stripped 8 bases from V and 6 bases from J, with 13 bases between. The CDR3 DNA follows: TGTGCCAGCGGGCCAGCGGAAAAGACCCAGTACTTC. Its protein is CASGPAEKTQYF.

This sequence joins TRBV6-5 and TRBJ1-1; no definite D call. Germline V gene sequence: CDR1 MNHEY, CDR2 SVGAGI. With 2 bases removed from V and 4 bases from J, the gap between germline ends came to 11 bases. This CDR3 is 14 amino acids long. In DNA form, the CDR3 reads TGTGCCAGCAGTTACCTTGGGGTAGCCACTGAAGCTTTCTTT. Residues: CASSYLGVATEAFF.

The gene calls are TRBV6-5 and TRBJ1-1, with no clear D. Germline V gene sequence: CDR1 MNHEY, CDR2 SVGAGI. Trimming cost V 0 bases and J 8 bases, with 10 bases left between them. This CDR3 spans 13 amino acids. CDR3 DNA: TGTGCCAGCAGTTACTCGCAGCTTTCGGAAGCTTTCTTT. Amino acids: CASSYSQLSEAFF.

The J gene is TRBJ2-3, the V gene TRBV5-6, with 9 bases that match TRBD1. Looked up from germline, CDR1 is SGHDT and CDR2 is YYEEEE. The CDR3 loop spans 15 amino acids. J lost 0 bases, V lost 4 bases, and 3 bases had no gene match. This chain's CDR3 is CASSPGTGSTDTQYF. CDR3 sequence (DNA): TGTGCCAGCAGCCCCGGGACAGGGAGCACAGATACGCAGTATTTT.

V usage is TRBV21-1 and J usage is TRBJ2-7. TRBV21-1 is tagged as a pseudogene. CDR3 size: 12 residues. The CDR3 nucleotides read TGTGCCAGCAGCAAAACCCGATACGAGCAGTACTTC. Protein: CASSKTRYEQYF.

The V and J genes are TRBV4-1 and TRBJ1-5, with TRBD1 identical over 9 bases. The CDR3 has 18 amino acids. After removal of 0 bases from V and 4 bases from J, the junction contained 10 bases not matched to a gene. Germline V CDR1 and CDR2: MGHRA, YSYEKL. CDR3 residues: CASSQDRAGQGVNQPQHF. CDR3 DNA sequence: TGCGCCAGCAGCCAAGACAGGGCGGGACAGGGAGTAAATCAGCCCCAGCATTTT.

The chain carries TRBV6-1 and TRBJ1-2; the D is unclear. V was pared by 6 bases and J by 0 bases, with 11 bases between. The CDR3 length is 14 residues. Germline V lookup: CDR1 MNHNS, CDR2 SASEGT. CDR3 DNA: TGTGCCAGCAGGAAGGCCCTGGCTAACTATGGCTACACCTTC. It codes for CASRKALANYGYTF.

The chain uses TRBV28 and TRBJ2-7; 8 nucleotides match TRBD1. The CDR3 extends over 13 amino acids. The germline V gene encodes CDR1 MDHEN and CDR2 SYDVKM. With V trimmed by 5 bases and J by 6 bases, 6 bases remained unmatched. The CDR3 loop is CASSGTGQVEQYF. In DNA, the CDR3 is TGTGCCAGCAGTGGGACAGGTCAGGTCGAGCAGTACTTC.

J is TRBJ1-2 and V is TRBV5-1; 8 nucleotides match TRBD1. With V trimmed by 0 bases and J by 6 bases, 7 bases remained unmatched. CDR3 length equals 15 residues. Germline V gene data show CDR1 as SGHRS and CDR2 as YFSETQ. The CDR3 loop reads CASSLEGQAFNGYTF. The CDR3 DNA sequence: TGCGCCAGCAGCTTGGAGGGACAGGCATTCAATGGCTACACCTTC. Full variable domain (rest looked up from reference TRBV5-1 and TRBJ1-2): KAGVTQTPRYLIKTRGQQVTLSCSPISGHRSVSWYQQTPGQGLQFLFEYFSETQRNKGNFPGRFSGRQFSNSRSEMNVSTLELGDSALYLCASSLEGQAFNGYTFGSGTRLTVV.

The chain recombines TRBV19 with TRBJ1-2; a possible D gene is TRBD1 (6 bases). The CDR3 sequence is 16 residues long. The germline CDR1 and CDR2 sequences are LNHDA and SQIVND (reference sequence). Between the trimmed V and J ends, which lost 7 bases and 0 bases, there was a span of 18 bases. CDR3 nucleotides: TGTGCCAGTATTCAGGACAGCCTCGCTCCTAACTATGGCTACACCTTC. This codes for CASIQDSLAPNYGYTF.

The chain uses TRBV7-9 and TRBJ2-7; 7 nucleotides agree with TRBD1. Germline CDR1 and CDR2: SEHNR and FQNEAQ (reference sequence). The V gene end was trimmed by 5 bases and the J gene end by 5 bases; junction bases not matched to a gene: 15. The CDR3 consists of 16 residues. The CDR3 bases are TGTGCCAGCAGCCCTATTGCGTCGACAGGGTCCCACGAGCAGTACTTC. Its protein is CASSPIASTGSHEQYF.

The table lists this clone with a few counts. DNA of the CDR3: TGCGCCAGCAGCCAAGAGCGGGGGGGCCTTTGGGATGAGCAGTTCTTC. Its protein is CASSQERGGLWDEQFF. V gene TRBV4-1 combines with J gene TRBJ2-1, with TRBD2 matching 9 bases. Germline V gene sequence: CDR1 MGHRA, CDR2 YSYEKL. The CDR3 sequence is 16 residues long. Trimming removed 0 bases from V and 8 bases from J; junction bases left unmatched: 8.

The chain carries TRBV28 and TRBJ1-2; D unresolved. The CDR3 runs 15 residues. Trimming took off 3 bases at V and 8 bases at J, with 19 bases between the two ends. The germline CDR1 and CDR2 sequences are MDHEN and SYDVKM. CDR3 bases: TGTGCCAGCAGTTTCTATCCCCCAGGTCAGTGGGGCTACACCTTC. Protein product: CASSFYPPGQWGYTF.

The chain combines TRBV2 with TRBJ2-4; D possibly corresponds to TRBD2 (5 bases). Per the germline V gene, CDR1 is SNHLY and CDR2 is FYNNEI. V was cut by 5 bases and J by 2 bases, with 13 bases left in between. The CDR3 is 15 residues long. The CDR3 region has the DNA TGTGCCAGCAGTACATGGGAGTTGTCCAAAAACATTCAGTACTTC. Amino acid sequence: CASSTWELSKNIQYF.

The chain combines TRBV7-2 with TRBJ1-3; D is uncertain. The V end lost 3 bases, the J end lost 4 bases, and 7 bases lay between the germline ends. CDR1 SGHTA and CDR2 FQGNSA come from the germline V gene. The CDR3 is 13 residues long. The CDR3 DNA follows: TGTGCCAGCAGCTTCCCCCCGGGAAACACCATATATTTT. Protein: CASSFPPGNTIYF.

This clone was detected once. The CDR3 coding sequence is TGCGCCAGCAGCCAATCGTGGGTCACCGGGGAGCTGTTTTTT. This translates into CASSQSWVTGELFF. This chain links TRBV5-1 with TRBJ2-2; D is unclear. The CDR3 is 14 amino acids. Germline values: CDR1 SGHRS, CDR2 YFSETQ. V shed 4 bases and J shed 4 bases, with 11 bases lying between them.

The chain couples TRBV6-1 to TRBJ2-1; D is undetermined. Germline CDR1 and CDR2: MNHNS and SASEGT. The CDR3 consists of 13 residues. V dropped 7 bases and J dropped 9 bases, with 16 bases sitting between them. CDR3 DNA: TGTGCCAGCAACCCGGGTCTACCCCCTGAGCAGTTCTTC. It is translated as CASNPGLPPEQFF.